A selection of T cell receptor beta chains follows, all from one sample in a study of cytomegalovirus exposure and HLA in healthy donors. Repertoires were generated with immunoSEQ multiplex PCR, while TCRdb's copy carries only in-frame clones and drops some. The repertoire holds about 140,000 clones, with just under 85% as singletons. What was sequenced was PBMCs. These receptors all come from a man in his thirties or forties in good health and CMV-seropositive. Both conserved end residues are part of each CDR3. The D gene is left open where the match is weak. Clone size is shown for a subset of rows, as once, few, many or a class of expanded clone.

few	TRBJ2-1	TRBV6-6	NA	CASSYLGLVYEQFF	TGTGCCAGCAGTTATCTTGGACTCGTTTATGAGCAGTTCTTC
NA	TRBJ1-2	TRBV7-9	NA	CSSSLVAGSSNYGYTF	TGTTCCAGCAGCTTAGTAGCCGGCAGCTCTAACTATGGCTACACCTTC
few	TRBJ2-3	TRBV11-3	NA	CASSLRQADTQYF	TGTGCCAGCAGCTTAAGACAAGCAGATACGCAGTATTTT
NA	TRBJ2-5	TRBV30	NA	CAWSAVREQYF	TGTGCCTGGAGTGCGGTTAGGGAGCAGTACTTC
once	TRBJ2-1	TRBV15	NA	CATSSGRLYNEQFF	TGTGCCACCAGCTCAGGGCGGTTATACAATGAGCAGTTCTTC
NA	TRBJ2-1	TRBV6-5	TRBD2	CASSYGRRGGRNEQFF	TGTGCCAGCAGTTACGGACGGCGGGGGGGCCGTAATGAGCAGTTCTTC
few	TRBJ1-5	TRBV2	TRBD1	CASSRTGDQPQHF	TGTGCCAGCAGTCGGACAGGAGATCAGCCCCAGCATTTT
NA	TRBJ1-2	TRBV30	NA	CAWSVGGGYTF	TGTGCCTGGAGTGTGGGCGGGGGCTACACCTTC
NA	TRBJ2-1	TRBV9	TRBD2	CASSVGASGGNEQFF	TGTGCCAGCAGCGTAGGGGCTAGCGGGGGCAATGAGCAGTTCTTC
NA	TRBJ2-1	TRBV4-1	NA	CASSQEAGPQVF	TGCGCCAGCAGCCAAGAGGCGGGACCCCAGGTCTTC
NA	TRBJ2-5	TRBV6-5	TRBD2	CASSSGLAPPETQYF	TGTGCCAGCAGTTCGGGACTAGCCCCGCCGGAGACCCAGTACTTC
NA	TRBJ1-1	TRBV7-6	NA	CASSAQTMNTEAFF	TGTGCCAGCAGCGCACAGACCATGAACACTGAAGCTTTCTTT
NA	TRBJ2-7	TRBV5-4	NA	CASRVDGGPTYEQYF	TGTGCCAGCAGGGTCGATGGCGGTCCAACCTACGAGCAGTACTTC
NA	TRBJ2-2	TRBV13	NA	CASSFSGTGELFF	TGTGCCAGCAGCTTTTCGGGCACCGGGGAGCTGTTTTTT
NA	TRBJ1-1	TRBV6-5	NA	CASSYGAALNTEAFF	TGTGCCAGCAGTTACGGGGCTGCGTTGAACACTGAAGCTTTCTTT
few	TRBJ1-4	TRBV28	TRBD1	CASRQTGGGEKLFF	TGTGCCAGCAGGCAAACAGGGGGCGGTGAAAAACTGTTTTTT
NA	TRBJ1-1	TRBV7-9	NA	CASSLGALNTEAFF	TGTGCCAGCAGCTTAGGGGCTCTGAACACTGAAGCTTTCTTT
NA	TRBJ2-2	TRBV5-1	TRBD2	CASSQGLAGTGELFF	TGCGCCAGCAGCCAGGGACTAGCAGGGACCGGGGAGCTGTTTTTT
NA	TRBJ2-3	TRBV6-6	TRBD2	CASISSGGALDTQYF	TGTGCCAGCATTTCTAGCGGGGGGGCCTTAGATACGCAGTATTTT
few	TRBJ1-1	TRBV5-1	TRBD1	CASSTGQPNTEAFF	TGCGCCAGCAGCACGGGACAGCCGAACACTGAAGCTTTCTTT
NA	TRBJ2-5	TRBV11-3	TRBD2	CASSLGTTPQETQYF	TGTGCCAGCAGCCTCGGGACTACTCCTCAAGAGACCCAGTACTTC
NA	TRBJ2-5	TRBV11-3	TRBD2	CASSRGGGQETQYF	TGTGCCAGCAGCCGCGGCGGGGGACAAGAGACCCAGTACTTC
once	TRBJ1-4	TRBV28	TRBD1	CASSLTGGNEKLFF	TGTGCCAGCAGCCTGACAGGGGGGAATGAAAAACTGTTTTTT
NA	TRBJ1-4	TRBV4-2	NA	CASSQDRGSPGEKLFF	TGTGCCAGCAGCCAAGATCGTGGGAGTCCCGGGGAAAAACTGTTTTTT
NA	TRBJ2-5	TRBV7-6	TRBD2	CASSIIAGGQGVGETQYF	TGTGCCAGCAGCATCATAGCGGGAGGGCAAGGTGTTGGAGAGACCCAGTACTTC
NA	TRBJ1-2	TRBV10-3	TRBD1	CAISGSGTDGYTF	TGTGCCATCAGTGGCTCCGGGACAGATGGCTACACCTTC
NA	TRBJ2-3	TRBV13	TRBD2	CASSPTSVGTSTDTQYF	TGTGCCAGCAGCCCGACTAGCGTTGGAACTAGCACAGATACGCAGTATTTT
NA	TRBJ1-6	TRBV28	NA	CASSWASYNSPLHF	TGTGCCAGCAGTTGGGCCTCCTATAATTCACCCCTCCACTTT
NA	TRBJ1-2	TRBV19	NA	CASKTQGLQGYTF	TGTGCCTCGAAAACCCAGGGACTTCAAGGCTACACCTTC
NA	TRBJ2-1	TRBV5-1	TRBD2	CASSETSVSYNEQFF	TGCGCCAGCAGCGAAACTAGCGTTTCCTACAATGAGCAGTTCTTC
NA	TRBJ1-6	TRBV9	TRBD1	CASSVLDRSQNSPLHF	TGTGCCAGCAGCGTACTGGACAGGAGCCAAAATTCACCCCTCCACTTT
once	TRBJ2-4	TRBV4-1	TRBD2	CASSQDNASGNIQYF	TGCGCCAGCAGCCAAGATAACGCTAGCGGAAACATTCAGTACTTC
NA	TRBJ1-1	TRBV29-1	NA	CSVSSSNTEAFF	TGCAGCGTAAGCTCATCGAACACTGAAGCTTTCTTT
NA	TRBJ1-2	TRBV5-1	NA	CASSLDRAGGYTF	TGCGCCAGCAGCTTGGACCGGGCAGGGGGCTACACCTTC
NA	TRBJ2-7	TRBV27	TRBD2	CASSFAGGAYEQYF	TGTGCCAGCAGTTTTGCGGGAGGAGCCTACGAGCAGTACTTC
few	TRBJ2-7	TRBV7-9	NA	CASNPWQRGDYEQYF	TGTGCCAGCAACCCCTGGCAGCGCGGAGACTACGAGCAGTACTTC
NA	TRBJ2-1	TRBV7-9	TRBD1	CASSLRGQEYNEQFF	TGTGCCAGCAGCTTAAGGGGACAGGAGTACAATGAGCAGTTCTTC
NA	TRBJ1-2	TRBV2	NA	CASNLGAKNYGYTF	TGTGCCAGCAATCTAGGGGCTAAGAACTATGGCTACACCTTC
NA	TRBJ2-7	TRBV7-2	NA	CASSLAGLYEQYF	TGTGCCAGCAGCTTAGCGGGGCTCTACGAGCAGTACTTC
NA	TRBJ1-5	TRBV21-1	NA	CASTFLGTQHF	TGTGCCAGCACCTTCCTCGGGACCCAGCATTTT
NA	TRBJ2-1	TRBV19	TRBD2	CASSPGLAGGVDEQFF	TGTGCCAGTAGCCCGGGACTAGCGGGAGGTGTAGATGAGCAGTTCTTC
NA	TRBJ2-5	TRBV9	TRBD2	CASSVGVAGGQETQYF	TGTGCCAGCAGCGTAGGGGTAGCGGGGGGGCAAGAGACCCAGTACTTC
once	TRBJ2-6	TRBV5-1	NA	CASSPSDGANVLTF	TGCGCCAGCAGCCCTAGCGATGGGGCCAACGTCCTGACTTTC
NA	TRBJ2-5	TRBV6-1	TRBD2	CASSEGVSGGETQYF	TGTGCCAGCAGTGAAGGTGTTAGCGGGGGAGAGACCCAGTACTTC